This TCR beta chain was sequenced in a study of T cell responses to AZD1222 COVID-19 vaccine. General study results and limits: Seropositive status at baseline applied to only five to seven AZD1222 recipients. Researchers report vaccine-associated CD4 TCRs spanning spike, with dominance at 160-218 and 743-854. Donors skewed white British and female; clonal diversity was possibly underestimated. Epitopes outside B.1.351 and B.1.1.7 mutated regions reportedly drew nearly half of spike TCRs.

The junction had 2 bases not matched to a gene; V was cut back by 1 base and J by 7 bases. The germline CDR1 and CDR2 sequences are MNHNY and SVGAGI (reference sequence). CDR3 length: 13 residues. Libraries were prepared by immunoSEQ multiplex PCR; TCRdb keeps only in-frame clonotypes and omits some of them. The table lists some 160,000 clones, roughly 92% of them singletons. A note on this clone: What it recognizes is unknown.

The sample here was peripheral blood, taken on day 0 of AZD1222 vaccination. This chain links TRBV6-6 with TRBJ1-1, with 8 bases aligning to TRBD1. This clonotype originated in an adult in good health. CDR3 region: CASSYFGQGEAFF. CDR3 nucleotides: TGTGCCAGCAGTTACTTCGGACAGGGTGAAGCTTTCTTT.